The 5 T cell receptor beta chains below all came from one sample that was sequenced in a study of response to subunit inactivated influenza vaccine. TCRdb ran MiXCR on the RT-PCR reads and lists one entry per CDR3 protein. Here the sample spans approximately 520,000 distinct CDR3 sequences, 25% being singletons. The sample was CD4+ T cells sorted from PBMCs, taken about 5 days after vaccination. The receptors derive from a man aged 45-60 years who received an inactivated influenza vaccine.

This clonotype turned up a few times. The chain joins TRBV6-1 to TRBJ1-1; D might be TRBD1 (5 bases). Germline CDR1 and CDR2: MNHNS and SASEGT. This CDR3 is 13 amino acids long. V lost 6 bases and J 8 bases, leaving 16 bases between the germline ends. In DNA form, the CDR3 reads TGTGCCAGCAGCCCTAGCGGTGGGGCAGAAGCTTTCTTT. Protein sequence: CASSPSGGAEAFF.

The chain has TRBV6-5 and TRBJ1-3; D uncertain. The CDR3 sequence is 16 residues long. CDR1 is MNHEY and CDR2 is SVGAGI in the germline V gene. With 4 bases removed from V and 0 bases from J, the gap between germline ends came to 13 bases. The CDR3 DNA reads TGTGCCAGCAGTTTGAGGGAAAACCTCTCTGGAAACACCATATATTTT. This translates into CASSLRENLSGNTIYF.

This clonotype was detected only a few times. This chain links TRBV7-2 with TRBJ1-1; D call uncertain. This CDR3 is built from 14 residues. V lost 1 base to trimming and J lost 5 bases, with 11 bases between them. The germline gives CDR1 SGHTA, CDR2 FQGNSA. CDR3 residues: CASSLVLGGTEAFF. The CDR3 nucleotides read TGTGCCAGCAGCTTAGTTCTGGGAGGGACTGAAGCTTTCTTT.

The gene calls are TRBV20-1 and TRBJ2-5; D is ambiguous. Trimming took off 4 bases at V and 2 bases at J, with 11 bases between the two ends. The CDR3 loop spans 13 amino acids. Germline V gene lookup returns CDR1 DFQATT and CDR2 SNEGSKA (reference sequence). The CDR3 is CSATGRLQETQYF. The CDR3 bases are TGCAGTGCTACCGGACGTCTACAAGAGACCCAGTACTTC.

This clonotype was seen more than once but under ten times. V gene TRBV5-1 combines with J gene TRBJ2-1, with 8 bases identical to TRBD1. The CDR3 is made up of 15 amino acids. The junction had 4 bases not matched to a gene; V was cut back by 4 bases and J by 1 base. Per the germline V gene, CDR1 is SGHRS and CDR2 is YFSETQ. The CDR3 region is CASSATGESYNEQFF. The CDR3 DNA is TGCGCCAGCAGCGCGACAGGGGAATCCTACAATGAGCAGTTCTTC.